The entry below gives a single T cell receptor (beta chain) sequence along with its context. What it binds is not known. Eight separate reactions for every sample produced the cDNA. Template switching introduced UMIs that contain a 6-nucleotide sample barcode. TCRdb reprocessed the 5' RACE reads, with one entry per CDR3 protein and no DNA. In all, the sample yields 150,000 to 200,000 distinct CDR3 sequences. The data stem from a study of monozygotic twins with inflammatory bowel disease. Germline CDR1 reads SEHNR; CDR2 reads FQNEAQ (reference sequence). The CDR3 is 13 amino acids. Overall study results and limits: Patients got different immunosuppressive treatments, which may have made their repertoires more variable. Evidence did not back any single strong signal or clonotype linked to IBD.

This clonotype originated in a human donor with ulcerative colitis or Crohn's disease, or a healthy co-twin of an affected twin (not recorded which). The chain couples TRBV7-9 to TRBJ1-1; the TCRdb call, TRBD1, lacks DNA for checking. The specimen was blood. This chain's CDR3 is CASSPQSNTEAFF.